Presented here are 15 T cell receptor beta chains from one specimen sequenced in a study of shared clonotypes between healthy human individuals. Repertoires were generated with immunoSEQ multiplex PCR, while TCRdb's copy carries only in-frame clones and drops some. The data contain about 450,000 clones, around 79% of them seen just once; the ten biggest clones take up approximately 12%. The sequencing input was PBMCs. All receptors come from a middle-aged woman in good health. Some clones in this sample may be carry-over from other donors' samples.

This clone has a single count. This chain joins TRBV7-9 and TRBJ2-2; D is possibly TRBD2 (7 bases). Germline V gives CDR1 SEHNR, CDR2 FQNEAQ (reference sequence). Deletions cut 2 bases from V and 4 bases from J, with 17 bases between. This CDR3 contains 17 residues. The CDR3 is CASSLPSKGGVTGELFF. The CDR3 DNA follows: TGTGCCAGCAGCTTACCTTCCAAGGGGGGGGTCACCGGGGAGCTGTTTTTT.

The chain joins TRBV19 to TRBJ2-2; 10 nucleotides align to TRBD1. V lost 5 bases to trimming and J lost 5 bases; unmatched junction nucleotides: 8. From germline, CDR1 is LNHDA and CDR2 SQIVND (reference sequence). The CDR3 runs to 16 residues. The CDR3 region has the DNA TGTGCCAGTAGTCCACGACAGGGGGCGGGGACCGGGGAGCTGTTTTTT. Translation: CASSPRQGAGTGELFF.

The gene calls are TRBV6-4 and TRBJ2-1, with a tentative D call TRBD2 (6 bases). CDR1 and CDR2 from the germline V gene are MRHNA and SNTAGT. The CDR3 totals 16 residues. The germline V and J ends were trimmed by 2 bases and 4 bases, with 15 bases remaining between them. The chain's CDR3 is CASSDQTGGSYNEQFF. For the CDR3, the DNA is TGTGCCAGCAGTGACCAGACTGGGGGGAGTTACAATGAGCAGTTCTTC.

The rearrangement links TRBV7-9 to TRBJ2-3; D possibly corresponds to TRBD2 (6 bases). Germline CDR1 SEHNR, CDR2 FQNEAQ (reference sequence). The ends were cut back, 6 bases at V and 3 bases at J, with 25 bases in the middle. This CDR3 has 18 amino acids. The CDR3 DNA reads as TGTGCCAGCAGTATAGGGCAGATGGCGGGTGGGAGGACAGATACGCAGTATTTT. Protein sequence: CASSIGQMAGGRTDTQYF.

The chain employs TRBV25-1 and TRBJ2-4; D possibly corresponds to TRBD1 (5 bases). The CDR3 loop spans 15 amino acids. The V end lost 5 bases, the J end lost 3 bases, and 14 bases lay between the germline ends. Germline lookup yields CDR1 MGHDK and CDR2 SYGVNS. CDR3 in DNA: TGTGCCAGCAGTCCCCCCCAGGGTAACAAAAACATTCAGTACTTC. Amino acid sequence: CASSPPQGNKNIQYF. Looking up the rest from reference TRBV25-1 and TRBJ2-4 gives the full variable domain: EADIYQTPRYLVIGTGKKITLECSQTMGHDKMYWYQQDPGMELHLIHYSYGVNSTEKGDLSSESTVSRIRTEHFPLTLESARPSHTSQYLCASSPPQGNKNIQYFGAGTRLSVL.

Notes on this clone: A far larger clone is one base from this, pointing to a likely read error. The rearrangement joins TRBV30 to TRBJ1-2; no firm D call. The CDR3 loop spans 12 amino acids. CDR1 GTSNPN and CDR2 SVGIG come from the germline V gene (reference sequence). Trimming took 4 bases from V and 8 from J, leaving 14 bases between them. In nucleotides, the CDR3 is TGTGCCTGGATCATGGACGGCGGAGGCTACACCTTC. Amino acid sequence: CAWIMDGGGYTF.

This chain links TRBV28 with TRBJ2-7; 11 nucleotides line up with TRBD2. Trimming took 8 bases from V and 7 from J; bases not matched to a gene: 13. CDR1 and CDR2 from the germline V gene are MDHEN and SYDVKM. This CDR3 is built from 15 residues. CDR3 coding DNA: TGTGCCAGCCTGGGGGGGACTAGCGGCCCTAGGGAGCAGTACTTC. This encodes CASLGGTSGPREQYF.

The chain couples TRBV7-8 to TRBJ2-1, with 12 bases identical to TRBD2. The CDR3 is made up of 15 amino acids. V lost 3 bases and J lost 5; bases outside the gene matches: 2. The germline V gene has CDR1 SGHVS and CDR2 FQNEAQ. The CDR3 DNA reads as TGTGCCAGCAGCTTCCGGACTAGCGGGGACAATGAGCAGTTCTTC. Its protein is CASSFRTSGDNEQFF.

This clone was counted once. This rearrangement joins TRBV10-3 to TRBJ1-5, with TRBD1 matching 7 bases. With V trimmed by 3 bases and J by 7 bases, 9 bases remained unmatched. From germline, CDR1 is ENHRY and CDR2 SYGVKD. This CDR3 has 15 residues. CDR3 residues: CAISDPRQGWQPQHF. The CDR3, as DNA: TGTGCCATCAGTGACCCCCGACAGGGTTGGCAGCCCCAGCATTTT.

The chain links TRBV28 to TRBJ1-4; 7 positions match TRBD1. The V and J ends lost 2 bases and 8 bases, in that order; junction bases with no gene match: 8. CDR3 size: 15 residues. The germline V gene encodes CDR1 MDHEN and CDR2 SYDVKM. CDR3 loop: CASSLPATGYEKLFF. DNA of the CDR3: TGTGCCAGCAGTTTACCCGCGACAGGGTACGAAAAACTGTTTTTT.

The CDR3 loop reads CASSKLAGVGFGETQYF. Written as DNA, the CDR3 is TGTGCCAGCAGTAAACTAGCGGGAGTAGGATTCGGAGAGACCCAGTACTTC. The rearrangement uses TRBV27 and TRBJ2-5; 11 bases match TRBD2. Germline CDR1 is MNHEY and CDR2 is SMNVEV (reference sequence). Germline trimming cut 5 bases from V and 4 bases from J; bases unmatched to any gene: 12. The CDR3 loop spans 17 amino acids.

The CDR3 DNA reads as TGTGCCAGCAGCCAAACCGGGACTGAACTTTACGAGCAGTACTTC. Encoded protein: CASSQTGTELYEQYF. The chain uses TRBV6-5 and TRBJ2-7, with D possibly TRBD2 on 6 matching bases. The germline V gene encodes CDR1 MNHEY and CDR2 SVGAGI. There are 15 residues in the CDR3. Between the trimmed V and J ends, which lost 6 bases and 4 bases, there was a span of 19 bases.

This clone showed up many times. This CDR3 is CASSLAPAFTGSDNEQFF. As DNA, the CDR3 is TGTGCCAGCAGCTTAGCCCCGGCCTTTACAGGGTCGGACAATGAGCAGTTCTTC. This chain uses TRBV11-3 with TRBJ2-1; tentatively, D is TRBD1 (6 bases). From germline, CDR1 is SGHNT and CDR2 YENEEA. The CDR3 is 18 amino acids. V lost 1 base and J 5 bases, leaving 21 bases between the germline ends.

The V and J genes are TRBV28 and TRBJ2-7, with D possibly being TRBD2 (6 bases). The CDR3 sequence is 15 residues long. With 4 bases removed from V and 0 bases from J, the gap between germline ends came to 13 bases. Germline CDR1 reads MDHEN; CDR2 reads SYDVKM. CDR3 sequence reads: CASSSSGAPSYEQYF. For the CDR3, the DNA is TGTGCCAGCAGTTCCTCGGGAGCCCCCTCCTACGAGCAGTACTTC.

This clone was seen more than once but under ten times. The sample has other DNA sequences that encode this CDR3 too. The chain carries TRBV6-4 and TRBJ1-1, with D hard to call. The V gene's germline CDR1 is MRHNA and CDR2 SNTAGT. Trimming removed 5 bases from V and 1 base from J, with 8 bases in between. This CDR3 is 13 amino acids long. The DNA of the CDR3 is TGTGCCAGCAGTCGGACCGGGAACACTGAAGCTTTCTTT. Translating gives CASSRTGNTEAFF.